This T cell receptor beta chain was recovered during a study of blood T cell repertoires in COVID-19. Turning to the study itself: Material from acute and convalescent COVID-19 was sourced from the United States, Italy and Spain.

Those enrolled, adults aged 18 to 89 years, came from about 24 US areas. Cohort 3 recovered donors had two negative PCRs, clearance, or symptom resolution. Sequenced by immunoSEQ multiplex PCR; TCRdb stores in-frame clones only, minus some. The profile covers around 300,000 clones, with approximately 89% appearing a single time and 5% to 6% taken by the ten largest. The sequencing sample was made of PBMCs or T cells enriched from blood (not recorded which). The receptor comes from a man under 40 who had recovered from COVID-19.

The CDR3, as DNA: TGTGCCACCAAGGGACAGACTAGCAATCAGCCCCAGCATTTT. Its translation is CATKGQTSNQPQHF. The chain couples TRBV6-5 to TRBJ1-5; 7 nucleotides line up with TRBD1. Germline lookup yields CDR1 MNHEY and CDR2 SVGAGI. The V and J ends lost 10 bases and 0 bases, in that order; junction bases with no gene match: 6. The CDR3 extends over 14 amino acids.